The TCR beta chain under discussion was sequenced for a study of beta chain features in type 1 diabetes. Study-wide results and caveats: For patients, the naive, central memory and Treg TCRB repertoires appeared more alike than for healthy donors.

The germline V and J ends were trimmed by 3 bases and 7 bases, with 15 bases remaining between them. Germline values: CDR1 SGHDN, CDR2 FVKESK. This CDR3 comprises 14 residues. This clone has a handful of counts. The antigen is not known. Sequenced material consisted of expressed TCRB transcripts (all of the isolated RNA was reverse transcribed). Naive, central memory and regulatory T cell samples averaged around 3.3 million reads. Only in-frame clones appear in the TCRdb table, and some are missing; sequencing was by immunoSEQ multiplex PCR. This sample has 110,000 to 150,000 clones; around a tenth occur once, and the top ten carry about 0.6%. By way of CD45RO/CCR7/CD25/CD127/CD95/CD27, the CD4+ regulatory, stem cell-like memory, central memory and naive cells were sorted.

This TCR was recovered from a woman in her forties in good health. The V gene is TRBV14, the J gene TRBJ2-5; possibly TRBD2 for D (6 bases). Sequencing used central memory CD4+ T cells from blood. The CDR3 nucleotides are TGTGCCAGCAGCCATCTCCCCCGGGGAGGGACCCAGTACTTC. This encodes CASSHLPRGGTQYF.